This T cell receptor beta chain was documented in a study of neurological immune-mediated disorders. CDR1 and CDR2 (germline): SGHTA, FQGTGA. The CDR3 covers 12 residues. Deletions cut 2 bases from V and 10 bases from J, with 9 bases between. Points from the study as a whole: The absence of shared CDR3 amino acid sequences among expanded clones across subjects suggests private repertoires in all groups. Multiple sclerosis patients had less TCR clonal expansion than even healthy controls, unlike HTLV-1-associated myelopathy.

With 10-nucleotide random UMIs included, cDNA was synthesized by 5'RACE. TCRdb ran MiXCR on the 5' RACE reads and lists one entry per CDR3 protein. The sample yields tens of thousands of distinct CDR3 sequences, 12% to 15% seen once. The time point here: longitudinal time-point 1 (baseline). A total of 2 million PBMCs stored at -80 degrees C provided the unsorted libraries. At least ten counts were recorded for this clonotype. The antigen remains unidentified. Material: PBMCs. The gene calls are TRBV7-3 and TRBJ2-1, with a possible D match to TRBD1 (5 bases). This receptor was obtained from a female donor with HTLV-1-associated myelopathy (HAM/TSP). This CDR3 is CASSLSGREQFF. The CDR3 DNA is TGTGCCAGCAGCTTATCAGGGCGGGAGCAGTTCTTC. Full variable domain (rest looked up from reference TRBV7-3 and TRBJ2-1): GAGVSQTPSNKVTEKGKYVELRCDPISGHTALYWYRQSLGQGPEFLIYFQGTGAADDSGLPNDRFFAVRPEGSVSTLKIQRTERGDSAVYLCASSLSGREQFFGPGTRLTVL.